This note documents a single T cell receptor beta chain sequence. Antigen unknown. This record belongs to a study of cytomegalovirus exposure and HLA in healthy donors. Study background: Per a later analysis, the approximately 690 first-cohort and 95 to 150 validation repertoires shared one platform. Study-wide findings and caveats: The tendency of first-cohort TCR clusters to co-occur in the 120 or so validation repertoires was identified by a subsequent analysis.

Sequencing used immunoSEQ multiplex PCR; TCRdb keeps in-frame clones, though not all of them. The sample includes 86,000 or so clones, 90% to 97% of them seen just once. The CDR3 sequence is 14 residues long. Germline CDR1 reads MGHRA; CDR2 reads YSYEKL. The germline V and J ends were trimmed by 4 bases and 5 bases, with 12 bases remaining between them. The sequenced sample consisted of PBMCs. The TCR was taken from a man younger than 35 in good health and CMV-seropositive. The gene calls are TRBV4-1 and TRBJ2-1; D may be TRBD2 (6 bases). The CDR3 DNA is TGCGCCAGCAGCCCGGGACTTCTGAACAATGAGCAGTTCTTC. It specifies CASSPGLLNNEQFF.